These 18 T cell receptor beta chains came from one sample sequenced in a study of blood T cell repertoires in COVID-19. The data were produced by immunoSEQ multiplex PCR, yet TCRdb's version contains in-frame clones alone and is incomplete. Of about 210,000 clones listed, around 88% were seen once; the top ten hold 8.2%. Specimen: peripheral blood. The receptors shown here come from a woman aged 50 to 60 with acute or convalescent COVID-19.

There are a few counts of this clone. The same CDR3 is also encoded by other DNA sequences in this sample. This chain uses TRBV6-5 with TRBJ2-6; D possibly corresponds to TRBD1 (5 bases). CDR1 is MNHEY and CDR2 is SVGAGI in the germline V gene. This CDR3 has 16 residues. Trimming removed 2 bases from V and 0 bases from J, with 8 bases in between. The CDR3 sequence: CASSYGQGSGANVLTF. The CDR3 DNA sequence: TGTGCCAGCAGTTACGGCCAGGGCTCTGGGGCCAACGTCCTGACTTTC.

The chain has TRBV28 and TRBJ2-1, with D perhaps matching TRBD1 (6 bases). There are 14 residues in the CDR3. Germline V CDR1 and CDR2: MDHEN, SYDVKM. V was pared by 6 bases and J by 6 bases, with 15 bases between. The CDR3 spells CASRASGDSNEQFF. DNA for the CDR3: TGTGCCAGCAGAGCTTCAGGGGATTCCAATGAGCAGTTCTTC. Together with reference TRBV28 and TRBJ2-1, the CDR3 gives the full variable domain: DVKVTQSSRYLVKRTGEKVFLECVQDMDHENMFWYRQDPGLGLRLIYFSYDVKMKEKGDIPEGYSVSREKKERFSLILESASTNQTSMYLCASRASGDSNEQFFGPGTRLTVL.

The chain couples TRBV1 to TRBJ2-7; the DNA was not compared with TRBD2, the D call given in the table. TRBV1 is recorded as a pseudogene. This CDR3 comprises 19 residues. The CDR3 spells CTSSQDRGLAGGNSYEQYF. The CDR3 DNA reads TGCACCAGCAGCCAAGATCGGGGACTAGCGGGAGGCAACTCCTACGAGCAGTACTTC.

This rearrangement joins TRBV6-5 to TRBJ1-2, with TRBD1 matching over 8 bases. The CDR3 totals 16 residues. The germline CDR1 and CDR2 sequences are MNHEY and SVGAGI. V dropped 4 bases and J dropped 7; count of bases not matched to a gene: 14. CDR3 region: CASSSPSQGARSGYTF. For the CDR3, the DNA is TGTGCCAGCAGTTCACCGAGTCAGGGGGCGCGTAGTGGCTACACCTTC.

The gene calls are TRBV18 and TRBJ2-1, with a weak D call TRBD2 (6 bases). Deletions cut 1 base from V and 8 bases from J, with 18 bases between. The germline V gene has CDR1 KGHSH and CDR2 LQKENI. The CDR3 extends over 16 amino acids. CDR3 residues: CASSPLLGLTVDEQFF. DNA for the CDR3: TGTGCCAGCTCACCACTTCTCGGACTAACCGTTGATGAGCAGTTCTTC.

Regarding this clone: The junction differs from germline at one of its ends, possibly a read error. This chain links TRBV6-6 with TRBJ1-1, with a tentative D call TRBD1 (6 bases). The CDR3 totals 19 residues. CDR1 is MNHNY, CDR2 SVGAGI, per germline (reference sequence). The CDR3 spells CASSLLTNPGTPMNTKAFF. CDR3 bases: TGTGCCAGCAGCTTACTGACCAACCCCGGGACACCCATGAACACTAAAGCTTTCTTT.

V usage is TRBV5-4 and J usage is TRBJ2-3; maybe TRBD1 (6 bases). CDR1 is SGHNT and CDR2 is YYREEE in the germline V gene (reference sequence). The ends were cut back, 4 bases at V and 0 bases at J, with 12 bases in the middle. The CDR3 sequence is 15 residues long. The CDR3 sequence is CASSHGTLSTDTQYF. The CDR3 region has the DNA TGTGCCAGCAGCCACGGGACACTCAGCACAGATACGCAGTATTTT.

The chain carries TRBV9 and TRBJ2-5; the D gene is possibly TRBD1 (5 bases). Deletions cut 0 bases from V and 2 bases from J, with 11 bases between. This CDR3 comprises 15 residues. CDR1 SGDLS and CDR2 YYNGEE come from the germline V gene. The CDR3 loop is CASSVVGDSQETQYF. The CDR3 bases are TGTGCCAGCAGCGTAGTGGGTGACAGTCAAGAGACCCAGTACTTC.

This clone appeared a single time. This chain uses TRBV7-9 with TRBJ2-3, with a possible D match to TRBD2 (6 bases). Trimming pared 7 bases from V and 1 base from J, leaving 21 bases between. The germline CDR1 and CDR2 sequences are SEHNR and FQNEAQ (reference sequence). The CDR3 sequence is 17 residues long. This chain's CDR3 is CASNLDGAGTRTDTQYF. For the CDR3, the DNA is TGTGCCAGCAACCTAGACGGAGCGGGTACCCGCACAGATACGCAGTATTTT.

The CDR3 protein is CASSHVQGQGNEKLFF. As DNA, the CDR3 is TGTGCCAGCAGCCACGTTCAGGGACAGGGGAATGAAAAACTGTTTTTT. V gene TRBV3-1 (or the pseudogene TRBV3-2) combines with J gene TRBJ1-4; 10 nucleotides align to TRBD1. The CDR3 extends over 16 amino acids. Unmatched junction bases numbered 6, after V lost 3 bases and J lost 5 bases. Germline V gene data show CDR1 as LGHDT and CDR2 as YNNKEL (reference sequence).

The rearrangement joins TRBV20-1 to TRBJ2-2; 9 bases agree with TRBD2. V was pared by 3 bases and J by 6 bases, with 5 bases of the junction left unmatched. The CDR3 has 14 residues. CDR1 DFQATT and CDR2 SNEGSKA come from the germline V gene (reference sequence). CDR3 loop: CSASGGRASGELFF. The CDR3 DNA is TGCAGTGCTAGTGGCGGGAGGGCGTCCGGGGAGCTGTTTTTT.

V and J are TRBV6-1 and TRBJ2-7, with D possibly TRBD2 on 6 matching bases. The CDR3 consists of 15 residues. CDR1 and CDR2 (germline): MNHNS, SASEGT. Trimming pared 2 bases from V and 2 bases from J, leaving 13 bases between. CDR3 sequence reads: CASSEKASGAYEQYF. The CDR3 coding sequence is TGTGCCAGCAGTGAAAAGGCCTCGGGGGCCTACGAGCAGTACTTC.

As DNA, the CDR3 is TGTGCCAGCTCACCAGAATCGCTAGCGGGAGATGCTTTCTTC. It is translated as CASSPESLAGDAFF. The chain uses TRBV18 and TRBJ2-1, with TRBD2 identical over 10 bases. Germline trimming cut 2 bases from V and 16 bases from J; bases unmatched to any gene: 11. This CDR3 is built from 14 residues. Germline CDR1 KGHSH, CDR2 LQKENI.

The chain employs TRBV19 and TRBJ1-4; D ambiguous. This CDR3 is 15 amino acids long. Germline lookup yields CDR1 LNHDA and CDR2 SQIVND (reference sequence). Between the trimmed V and J ends, which lost 6 bases and 0 bases, there was a span of 11 bases. The CDR3 is CASRHSFATNEKLFF. In DNA form, the CDR3 reads TGTGCCAGTAGACACAGCTTCGCAACTAATGAAAAACTGTTTTTT.

The CDR3 spells CASSLGGYRGNRGTEAFF. DNA for the CDR3: TGTGCCAGCAGCTTAGGAGGCTACAGGGGAAACCGGGGCACTGAAGCTTTCTTT. The chain combines TRBV11-2 with TRBJ1-1, with 7 bases aligning to TRBD1. Germline V gene lookup returns CDR1 SGHAT and CDR2 FQNNGV. Trimming at V came to 1 base and at J to 4 bases, leaving 15 bases not matched to a gene. CDR3 length equals 18 residues.

This chain uses TRBV24-1 with TRBJ2-3, with 7 bases that match TRBD2. J gave up 6 bases and V 9 bases, and 17 bases lay outside the gene matches. The CDR3 consists of 16 residues. Germline loops: CDR1 KGHDR, CDR2 SFDVKD. CDR3: CATGGVSAGRPDTQYF. Written as DNA, the CDR3 is TGTGCCACCGGGGGAGTATCAGCGGGGAGACCGGATACGCAGTATTTT.

This clone was recorded a few times. This chain links TRBV13 with TRBJ1-1; no firm D call. Trimming stripped 2 bases from V and 0 bases from J, with 16 bases between. Germline values: CDR1 PRHDT, CDR2 FYEKMQ (reference sequence). The CDR3 is made up of 17 amino acids. CDR3 in amino acids: CASSLSGRRAMNTEAFF. The CDR3 DNA sequence: TGTGCCAGCAGCTTAAGCGGACGGAGAGCAATGAACACTGAAGCTTTCTTT.

V usage is TRBV6-5 and J usage is TRBJ2-1; 11 bases align to TRBD2. The CDR3 is 15 amino acids. After removal of 6 bases from V and 7 bases from J, the junction contained 8 bases not matched to a gene. CDR1 and CDR2 from the germline V gene are MNHEY and SVGAGI. CDR3 DNA: TGTGCCAGCAGAAACCTAGCGGGAGGAGATAATGAGCAGTTCTTC. Translation gives CASRNLAGGDNEQFF.